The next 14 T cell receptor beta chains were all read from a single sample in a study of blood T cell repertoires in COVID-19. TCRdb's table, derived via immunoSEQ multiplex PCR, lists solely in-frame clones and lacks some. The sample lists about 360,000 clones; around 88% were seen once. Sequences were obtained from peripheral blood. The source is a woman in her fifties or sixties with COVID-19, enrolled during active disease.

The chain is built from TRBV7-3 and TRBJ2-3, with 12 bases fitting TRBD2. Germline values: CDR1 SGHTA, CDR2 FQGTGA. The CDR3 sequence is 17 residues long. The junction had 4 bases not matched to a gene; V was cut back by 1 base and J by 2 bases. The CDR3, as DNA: TGTGCCAGCAGCTTAATTCGACTAGCGGGGGCCACAGATACGCAGTATTTT. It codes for CASSLIRLAGATDTQYF.

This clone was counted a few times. The CDR3 reads CASSLIQGARGGSPLHF. CDR3 in DNA: TGTGCCAGCAGTCTGATCCAGGGGGCGAGGGGAGGTTCACCCCTCCACTTT. V gene TRBV27 combines with J gene TRBJ1-6, with 8 nucleotides matching TRBD1. The V gene end was trimmed by 5 bases and the J gene end by 9 bases; junction bases not matched to a gene: 15. This CDR3 spans 17 amino acids. Germline V gives CDR1 MNHEY, CDR2 SMNVEV (reference sequence).

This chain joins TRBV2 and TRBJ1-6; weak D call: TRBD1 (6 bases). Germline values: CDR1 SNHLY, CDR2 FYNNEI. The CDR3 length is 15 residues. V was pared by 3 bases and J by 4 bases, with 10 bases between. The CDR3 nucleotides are TGTGCCAGCAGTGATAGGGGGTTTTATAATTCACCCCTCCACTTT. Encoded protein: CASSDRGFYNSPLHF.

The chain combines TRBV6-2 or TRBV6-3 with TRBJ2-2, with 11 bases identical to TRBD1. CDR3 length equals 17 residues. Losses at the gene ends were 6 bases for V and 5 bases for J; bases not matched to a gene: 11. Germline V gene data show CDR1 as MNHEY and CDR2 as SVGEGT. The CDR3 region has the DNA TGTGCCAGCAGCGACCGGGACAGGGGGTTGGTAACCGGGGAGCTGTTTTTT. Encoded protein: CASSDRDRGLVTGELFF.

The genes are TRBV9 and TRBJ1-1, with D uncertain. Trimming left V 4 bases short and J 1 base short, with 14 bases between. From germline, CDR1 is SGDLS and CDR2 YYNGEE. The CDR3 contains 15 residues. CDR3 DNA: TGTGCCAGCAGCCCAGTAGAGACGGGGAACACTGAAGCTTTCTTT. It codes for CASSPVETGNTEAFF.

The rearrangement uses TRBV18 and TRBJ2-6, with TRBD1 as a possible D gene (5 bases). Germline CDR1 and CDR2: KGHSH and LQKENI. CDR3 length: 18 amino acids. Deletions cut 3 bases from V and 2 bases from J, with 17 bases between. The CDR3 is CASSPTTLTGAGANVLTF. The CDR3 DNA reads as TGTGCCAGCTCACCCACCACTTTAACAGGAGCTGGGGCCAACGTCCTGACTTTC.

As DNA, the CDR3 is TGTGCCATCGGGACAGATTTGAACACTGAAGCTTTCTTT. It yields the protein CAIGTDLNTEAFF. This sequence joins TRBV10-3 and TRBJ1-1; 7 bases are shared with TRBD1. The trim removed 8 bases at V and 0 bases at J, leaving 3 bases unmatched. Germline loops: CDR1 ENHRY, CDR2 SYGVKD. The CDR3 spans 13 residues.

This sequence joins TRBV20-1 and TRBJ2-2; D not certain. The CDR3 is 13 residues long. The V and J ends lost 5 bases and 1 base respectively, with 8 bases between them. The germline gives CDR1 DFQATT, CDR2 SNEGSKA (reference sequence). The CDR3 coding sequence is TGCAGTGCTGGTGTTATGAACACCGGGGAGCTGTTTTTT. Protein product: CSAGVMNTGELFF.

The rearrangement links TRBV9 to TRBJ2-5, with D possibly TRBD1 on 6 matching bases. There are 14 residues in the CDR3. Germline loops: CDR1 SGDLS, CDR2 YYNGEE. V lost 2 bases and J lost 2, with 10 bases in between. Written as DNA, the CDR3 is TGTGCCAGCAGCGTCCAACAGGGACAAGAGACCCAGTACTTC. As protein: CASSVQQGQETQYF.

This chain's CDR3 is CASSVGVGDGELFF. CDR3 DNA: TGCGCCAGCAGCGTGGGTGTGGGCGACGGGGAGCTGTTTTTT. The chain couples TRBV5-1 to TRBJ2-2; no clear D gene. This CDR3 has 14 amino acids. CDR1 is SGHRS and CDR2 is YFSETQ in the germline V gene. Deletions cut 4 bases from V and 7 bases from J, with 14 bases between.

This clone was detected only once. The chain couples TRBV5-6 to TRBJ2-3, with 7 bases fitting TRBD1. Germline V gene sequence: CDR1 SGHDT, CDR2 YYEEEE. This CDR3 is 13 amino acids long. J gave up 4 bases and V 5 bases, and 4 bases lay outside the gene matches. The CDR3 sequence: CASRSTGSDTQYF. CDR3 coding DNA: TGTGCCAGCAGATCGACAGGGTCAGATACGCAGTATTTT.

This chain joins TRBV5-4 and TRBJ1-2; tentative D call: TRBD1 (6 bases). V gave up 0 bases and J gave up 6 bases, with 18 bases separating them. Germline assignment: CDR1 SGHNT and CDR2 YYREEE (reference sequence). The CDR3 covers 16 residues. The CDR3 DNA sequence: TGTGCCAGCAGCTTGGCTCTCTTCGATGGGGGCGATGGCTACACCTTC. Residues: CASSLALFDGGDGYTF. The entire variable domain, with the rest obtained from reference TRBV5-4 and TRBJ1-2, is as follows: ETGVTQSPTHLIKTRGQQVTLRCSSQSGHNTVSWYQQALGQGPQFIFQYYREEENGRGNFPPRFSGLQFPNYSSELNVNALELDDSALYLCASSLALFDGGDGYTFGSGTRLTVV.

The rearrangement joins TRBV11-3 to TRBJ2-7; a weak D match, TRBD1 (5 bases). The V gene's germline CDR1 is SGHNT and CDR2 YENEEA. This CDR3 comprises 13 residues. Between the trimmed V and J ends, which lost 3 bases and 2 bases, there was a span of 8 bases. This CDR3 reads CASSFQTAYEQYF. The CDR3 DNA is TGTGCCAGCAGCTTCCAGACAGCCTACGAGCAGTACTTC.

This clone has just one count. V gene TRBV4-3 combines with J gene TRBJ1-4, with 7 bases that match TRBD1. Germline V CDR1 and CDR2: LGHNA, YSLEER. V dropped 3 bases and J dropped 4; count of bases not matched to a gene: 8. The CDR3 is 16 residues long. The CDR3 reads CASSQGSQGGNEKLFF. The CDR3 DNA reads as TGCGCCAGCAGCCAGGGCAGCCAGGGGGGTAATGAAAAACTGTTTTTT.